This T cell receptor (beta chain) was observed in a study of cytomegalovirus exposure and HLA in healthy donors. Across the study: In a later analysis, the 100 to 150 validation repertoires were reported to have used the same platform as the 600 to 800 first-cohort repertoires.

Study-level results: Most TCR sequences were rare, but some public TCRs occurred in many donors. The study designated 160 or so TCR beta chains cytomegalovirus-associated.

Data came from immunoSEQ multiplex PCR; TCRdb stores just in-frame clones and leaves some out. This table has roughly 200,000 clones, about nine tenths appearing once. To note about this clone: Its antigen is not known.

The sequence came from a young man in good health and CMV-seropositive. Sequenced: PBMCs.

The DNA for the CDR3 is TGTGCCAGTAGTACCCCCGACAGGGGCCAATTTGGCTACACCTTC. Its protein is CASSTPDRGQFGYTF. The chain uses TRBV19 and TRBJ1-2; 8 bases map to TRBD1. Germline CDR1 LNHDA, CDR2 SQIVND (reference sequence). V shed 4 bases, J shed 7 bases, and the junction held 11 bases outside the gene matches. The CDR3 length is 15 residues.